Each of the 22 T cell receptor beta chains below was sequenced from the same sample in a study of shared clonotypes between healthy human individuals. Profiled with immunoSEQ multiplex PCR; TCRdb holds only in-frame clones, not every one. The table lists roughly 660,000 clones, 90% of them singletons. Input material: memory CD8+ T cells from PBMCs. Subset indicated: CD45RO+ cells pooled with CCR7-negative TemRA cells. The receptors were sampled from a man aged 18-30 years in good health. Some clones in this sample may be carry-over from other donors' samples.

CDR3 protein: CASSYATGVQETQYF. The CDR3 DNA reads as TGTGCCAGCAGTTACGCCACAGGGGTTCAAGAGACCCAGTACTTC. The V call is TRBV28, the J call TRBJ2-5; 7 bases are shared with TRBD1. V trimming: 4 bases; J trimming: 2 bases; junction bases outside the gene matches: 7. The CDR3 is made up of 15 amino acids. The V gene's germline CDR1 is MDHEN and CDR2 SYDVKM.

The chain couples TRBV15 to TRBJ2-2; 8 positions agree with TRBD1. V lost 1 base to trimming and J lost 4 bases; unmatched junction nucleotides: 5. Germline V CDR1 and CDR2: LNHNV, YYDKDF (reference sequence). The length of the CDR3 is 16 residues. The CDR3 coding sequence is TGTGCCACCAGCAGAGGTAGGACAGGGTTCACCGGGGAGCTGTTTTTT. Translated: CATSRGRTGFTGELFF.

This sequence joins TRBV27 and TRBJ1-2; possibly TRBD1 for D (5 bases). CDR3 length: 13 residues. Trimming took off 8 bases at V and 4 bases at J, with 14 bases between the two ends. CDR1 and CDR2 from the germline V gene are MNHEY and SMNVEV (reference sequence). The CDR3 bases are TGTGCCAGCGCTCAGGGTTACGGCTATGGCTACACCTTC. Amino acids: CASAQGYGYGYTF.

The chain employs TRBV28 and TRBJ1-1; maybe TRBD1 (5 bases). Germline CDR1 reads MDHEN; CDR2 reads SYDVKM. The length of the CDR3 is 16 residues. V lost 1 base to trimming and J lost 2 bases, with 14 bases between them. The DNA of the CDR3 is TGTGCCAGCAGTTTATTTGCAGGGAGTAAAAACACTGAAGCTTTCTTT. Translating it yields CASSLFAGSKNTEAFF. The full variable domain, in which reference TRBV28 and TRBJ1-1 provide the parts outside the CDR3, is DVKVTQSSRYLVKRTGEKVFLECVQDMDHENMFWYRQDPGLGLRLIYFSYDVKMKEKGDIPEGYSVSREKKERFSLILESASTNQTSMYLCASSLFAGSKNTEAFFGQGTRLTVV.

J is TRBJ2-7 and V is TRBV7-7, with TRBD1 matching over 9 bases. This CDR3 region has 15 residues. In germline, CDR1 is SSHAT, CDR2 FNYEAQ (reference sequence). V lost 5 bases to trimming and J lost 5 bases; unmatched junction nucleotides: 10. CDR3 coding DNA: TGTGCCAGCAGCCCTAGACAGGGGGAACCGGACGAGCAGTACTTC. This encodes CASSPRQGEPDEQYF.

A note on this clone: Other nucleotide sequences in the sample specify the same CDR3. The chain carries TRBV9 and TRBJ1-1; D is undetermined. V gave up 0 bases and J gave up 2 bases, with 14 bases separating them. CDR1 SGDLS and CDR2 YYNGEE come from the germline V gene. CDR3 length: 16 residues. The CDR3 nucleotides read TGTGCCAGCAGCGTAGAGCAATGGGCGGGAAACACTGAAGCTTTCTTT. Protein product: CASSVEQWAGNTEAFF.

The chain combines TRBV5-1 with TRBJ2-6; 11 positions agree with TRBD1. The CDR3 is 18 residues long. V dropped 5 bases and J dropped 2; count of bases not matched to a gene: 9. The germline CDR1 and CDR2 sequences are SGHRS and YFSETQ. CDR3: CASRSLGTGGPGANVLTF. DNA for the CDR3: TGCGCCAGCAGGAGCCTTGGGACAGGGGGGCCTGGGGCCAACGTCCTGACTTTC.

CDR3 protein: CASSSPTGPQETQYF. CDR3 DNA: TGTGCCAGCAGCTCCCCGACAGGGCCCCAAGAGACCCAGTACTTC. V usage is TRBV9 and J usage is TRBJ2-5; TRBD1 agrees at 7 bases. This CDR3 has 15 residues. Looked up from germline, CDR1 is SGDLS and CDR2 is YYNGEE. V trimming: 4 bases; J trimming: 1 base; junction bases outside the gene matches: 7.

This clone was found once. CDR3 DNA: TGTGCCAGCAGTGAATCCCCGGGAGGGCTGGATGAGCAGTTCTTC. It encodes CASSESPGGLDEQFF. The chain combines TRBV2 with TRBJ2-1; TRBD2 aligns across 8 bases. V shed 2 bases and J 8 bases; nucleotides not matched to a gene: 8. This CDR3 is 15 amino acids long. CDR1 SNHLY and CDR2 FYNNEI come from the germline V gene.

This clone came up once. The CDR3 loop is CASSPGIYTDTQYF. CDR3 bases: TGCGCCAGCAGCCCCGGGATCTACACAGATACGCAGTATTTT. The rearrangement links TRBV4-1 to TRBJ2-3, with D possibly TRBD2 on 5 matching bases. Trimming pared 4 bases from V and 2 bases from J, leaving 10 bases between. The CDR3 extends over 14 amino acids. Germline V gene data show CDR1 as MGHRA and CDR2 as YSYEKL.

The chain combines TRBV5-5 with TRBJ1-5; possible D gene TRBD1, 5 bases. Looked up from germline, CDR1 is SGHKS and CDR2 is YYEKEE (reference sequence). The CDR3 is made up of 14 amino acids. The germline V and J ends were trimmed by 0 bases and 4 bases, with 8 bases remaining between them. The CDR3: CASSLGQRNQPQHF. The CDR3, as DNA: TGTGCCAGCAGCTTGGGACAGAGGAATCAGCCCCAGCATTTT.

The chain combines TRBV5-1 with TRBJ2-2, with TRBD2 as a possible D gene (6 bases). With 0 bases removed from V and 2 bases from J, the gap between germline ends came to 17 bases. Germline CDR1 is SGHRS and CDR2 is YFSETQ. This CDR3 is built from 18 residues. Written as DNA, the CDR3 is TGCGCCAGCAGCTTGGTAATAATACCGGGACTTAACACCGGGGAGCTGTTTTTT. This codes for CASSLVIIPGLNTGELFF.

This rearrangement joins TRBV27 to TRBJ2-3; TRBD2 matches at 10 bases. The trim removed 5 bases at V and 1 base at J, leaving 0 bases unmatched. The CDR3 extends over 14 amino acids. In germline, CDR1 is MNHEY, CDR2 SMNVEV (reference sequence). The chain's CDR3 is CASSGLAGTDTQYF. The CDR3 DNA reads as TGTGCCAGCAGTGGACTAGCGGGCACAGATACGCAGTATTTT.

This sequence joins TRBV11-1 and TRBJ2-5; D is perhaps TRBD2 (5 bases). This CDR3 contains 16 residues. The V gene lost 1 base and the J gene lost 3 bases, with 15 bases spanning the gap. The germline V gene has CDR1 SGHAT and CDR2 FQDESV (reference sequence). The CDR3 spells CASSLDLRENKETQYF. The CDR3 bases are TGTGCCAGCAGCTTAGATCTTAGGGAGAATAAAGAGACCCAGTACTTC.

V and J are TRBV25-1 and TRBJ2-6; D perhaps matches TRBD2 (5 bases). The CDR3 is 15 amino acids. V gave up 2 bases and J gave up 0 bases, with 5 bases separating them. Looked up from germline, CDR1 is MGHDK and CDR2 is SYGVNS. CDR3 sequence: CASSERDSGANVLTF. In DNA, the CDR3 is TGTGCCAGCAGTGAACGGGACTCTGGGGCCAACGTCCTGACTTTC.

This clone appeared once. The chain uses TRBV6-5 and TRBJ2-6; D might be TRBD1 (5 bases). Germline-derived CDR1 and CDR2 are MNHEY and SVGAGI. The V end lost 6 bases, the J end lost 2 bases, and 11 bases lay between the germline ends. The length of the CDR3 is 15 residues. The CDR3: CASRSARAGANVLTF. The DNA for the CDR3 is TGTGCCAGCAGGTCCGCCAGGGCTGGGGCCAACGTCCTGACTTTC.

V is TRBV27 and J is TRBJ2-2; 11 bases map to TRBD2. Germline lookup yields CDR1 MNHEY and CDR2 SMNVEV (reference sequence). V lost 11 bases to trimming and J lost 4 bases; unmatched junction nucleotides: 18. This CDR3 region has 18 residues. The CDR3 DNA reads TGTGCCGCAACTAGCAGATATGTAGCGGGAGGGCCCACCGGGGAGCTGTTTTTT. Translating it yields CAATSRYVAGGPTGELFF.

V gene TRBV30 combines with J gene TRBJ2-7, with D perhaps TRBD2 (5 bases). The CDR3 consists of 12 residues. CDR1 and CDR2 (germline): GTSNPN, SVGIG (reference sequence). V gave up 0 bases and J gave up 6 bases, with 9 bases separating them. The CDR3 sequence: CAWSVVGVEQYF. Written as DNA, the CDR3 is TGTGCCTGGAGTGTTGTCGGGGTCGAGCAGTACTTC. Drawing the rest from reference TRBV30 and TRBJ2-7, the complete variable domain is SQTIHQWPATLVQPVGSPLSLECTVEGTSNPNLYWYRQAAGRGLQLLFYSVGIGQISSEVPQNLSASRPQDRQFILSSKKLLLSDSGFYLCAWSVVGVEQYFGPGTRLTVT.

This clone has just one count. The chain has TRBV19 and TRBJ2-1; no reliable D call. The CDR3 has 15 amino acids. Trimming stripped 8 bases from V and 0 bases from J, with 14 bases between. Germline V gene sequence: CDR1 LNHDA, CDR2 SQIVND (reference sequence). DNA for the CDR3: TGTGCCAGTCAAGATAGCTCCCGCTCCTACAATGAGCAGTTCTTC. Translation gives CASQDSSRSYNEQFF.

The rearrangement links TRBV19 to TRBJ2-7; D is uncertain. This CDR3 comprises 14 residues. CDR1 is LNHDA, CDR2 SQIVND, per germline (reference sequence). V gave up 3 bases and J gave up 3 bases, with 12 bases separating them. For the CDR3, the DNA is TGTGCCAGTAGTATTGCTTTATCAGACTACGAGCAGTACTTC. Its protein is CASSIALSDYEQYF.

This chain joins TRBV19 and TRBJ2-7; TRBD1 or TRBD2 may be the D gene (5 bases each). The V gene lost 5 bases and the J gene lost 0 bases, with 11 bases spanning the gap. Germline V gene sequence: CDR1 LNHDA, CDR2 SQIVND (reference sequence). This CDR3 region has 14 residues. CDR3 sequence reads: CASSPMGVSYEQYF. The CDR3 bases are TGTGCCAGTAGTCCAATGGGGGTCTCCTACGAGCAGTACTTC.

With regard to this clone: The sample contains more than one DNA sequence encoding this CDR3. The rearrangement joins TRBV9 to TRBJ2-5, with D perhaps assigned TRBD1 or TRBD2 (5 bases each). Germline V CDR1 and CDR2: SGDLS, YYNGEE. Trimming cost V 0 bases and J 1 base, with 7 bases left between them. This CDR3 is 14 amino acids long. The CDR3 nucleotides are TGTGCCAGCAGCGTAGGGGGGACCCAAGAGACCCAGTACTTC. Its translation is CASSVGGTQETQYF.